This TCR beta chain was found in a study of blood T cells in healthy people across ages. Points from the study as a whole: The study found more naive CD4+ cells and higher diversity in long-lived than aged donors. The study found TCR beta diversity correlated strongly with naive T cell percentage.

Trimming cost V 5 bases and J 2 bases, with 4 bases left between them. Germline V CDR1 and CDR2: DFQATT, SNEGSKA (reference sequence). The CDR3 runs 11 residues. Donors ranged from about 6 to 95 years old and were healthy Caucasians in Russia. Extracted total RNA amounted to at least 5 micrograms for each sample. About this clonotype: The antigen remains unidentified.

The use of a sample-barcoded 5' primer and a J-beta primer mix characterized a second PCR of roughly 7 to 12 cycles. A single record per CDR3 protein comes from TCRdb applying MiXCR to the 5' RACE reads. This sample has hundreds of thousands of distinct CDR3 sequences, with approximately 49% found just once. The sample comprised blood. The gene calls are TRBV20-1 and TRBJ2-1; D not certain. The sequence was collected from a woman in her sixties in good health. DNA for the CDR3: TGCAGTGCTCCCACCTACAATGAGCAGTTCTTC. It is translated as CSAPTYNEQFF.